The 3 T cell receptor beta chains listed next were all sequenced from one sample in a study of shared clonotypes between healthy human individuals. Assay used: immunoSEQ multiplex PCR; TCRdb lists only in-frame clones, some missing. The sample comprises about 470,000 clones, 79% of which are singletons, and around 13% rests with the top ten. Sequencing was done on a sample of PBMCs. The receptors stem from a middle-aged woman in good health. Some clones in this sample may be carry-over from other donors' samples.

This clone has a handful of counts. This rearrangement joins TRBV2 to TRBJ1-1; D is perhaps TRBD1 (5 bases). The germline V gene has CDR1 SNHLY and CDR2 FYNNEI. The CDR3 is made up of 14 amino acids. Trimming took 4 bases from V and 2 from J, leaving 11 bases between them. The CDR3 DNA reads TGTGCCAGCAGTGTTTTCGGGGGAAACACTGAAGCTTTCTTT. Amino acid sequence: CASSVFGGNTEAFF.

J is TRBJ1-4 and V is TRBV30, with D possibly being TRBD1 (5 bases). V was clipped by 5 bases and J by 8 bases, with 18 bases between them. CDR1 is GTSNPN, CDR2 SVGIG, per germline (reference sequence). The CDR3 extends over 14 amino acids. The CDR3 protein is CAWSPGTVREKLFF. The CDR3 bases are TGTGCCTGGTCGCCAGGGACTGTAAGAGAAAAACTGTTTTTT. Looking up the rest from reference TRBV30 and TRBJ1-4 gives the full variable domain: SQTIHQWPATLVQPVGSPLSLECTVEGTSNPNLYWYRQAAGRGLQLLFYSVGIGQISSEVPQNLSASRPQDRQFILSSKKLLLSDSGFYLCAWSPGTVREKLFFGSGTQLSVL.

As for this clone: Distinct nucleotide sequences in the sample also encode this CDR3. The V call is TRBV28, the J call TRBJ2-3, with D maybe TRBD2 (5 bases). The length of the CDR3 is 11 residues. CDR1 is MDHEN, CDR2 SYDVKM, per germline. V was pared by 6 bases and J by 4 bases, with 5 bases between. CDR3 bases: TGTGCCAGCAGACTAGCAGATACGCAGTATTTT. Residues: CASRLADTQYF.